This record concerns one TCR beta chain sequence. The data are from a study of blood T cell repertoires in COVID-19. Profiled with immunoSEQ multiplex PCR; TCRdb holds only in-frame clones, not every one. The sample has more than 300,000 clones, around 88% seen once. Germline CDR1 is GTSNPN and CDR2 is SVGIG (reference sequence). The ends were cut back, 3 bases at V and 3 bases at J, with 11 bases in the middle. This CDR3 is 13 amino acids long. The V call is TRBV30, the J call TRBJ1-1, with a possible D match to TRBD1 (6 bases). The TCR comes from a woman aged 25 to 39 with COVID-19, enrolled during active disease. The sequencing input was peripheral blood. The CDR3 protein is CAWRQGSDTEAFF. The CDR3 region has the DNA TGTGCCTGGAGACAGGGATCGGACACTGAAGCTTTCTTT.